This record concerns one T cell receptor beta chain sequence. The V and J ends lost 6 bases and 4 bases, in that order; junction bases with no gene match: 6. The CDR3 sequence is 13 residues long. Looked up from germline, CDR1 is SQVTM and CDR2 is ANQGSEA. In the original analysis: Reference gene primer amplification in the assay estimated nucleated cell counts. Profiling relied on immunoSEQ multiplex PCR, and the TCRdb table lists in-frame clones only, not all of them. V and J calls and clone size follow that table, whereas D and trimming were derived from the DNA. The repertoire includes fewer than 300,000 clones, around four fifths of them detected once, and around 2.6% sits in the top ten. This sample was taken from a study of blood T cell repertoires in COVID-19. Study background: The United States, Italy and Spain were the sources of the acute and convalescent COVID-19 samples. Sample material is recorded as cDNA or gDNA derived from T cells, B-cell-depleted T cells, or PBMCs.

Sequencing was done on a sample of peripheral blood. The J gene is TRBJ1-2, the V gene TRBV29-1; 9 nucleotides line up with TRBD1. The origin of this receptor is a woman in her 70s with active or convalescent COVID-19. CDR3 nucleotides: TGCAGCGTCCCGGGACAGGGCGTCTATGGCTACACCTTC. Encoded protein: CSVPGQGVYGYTF.